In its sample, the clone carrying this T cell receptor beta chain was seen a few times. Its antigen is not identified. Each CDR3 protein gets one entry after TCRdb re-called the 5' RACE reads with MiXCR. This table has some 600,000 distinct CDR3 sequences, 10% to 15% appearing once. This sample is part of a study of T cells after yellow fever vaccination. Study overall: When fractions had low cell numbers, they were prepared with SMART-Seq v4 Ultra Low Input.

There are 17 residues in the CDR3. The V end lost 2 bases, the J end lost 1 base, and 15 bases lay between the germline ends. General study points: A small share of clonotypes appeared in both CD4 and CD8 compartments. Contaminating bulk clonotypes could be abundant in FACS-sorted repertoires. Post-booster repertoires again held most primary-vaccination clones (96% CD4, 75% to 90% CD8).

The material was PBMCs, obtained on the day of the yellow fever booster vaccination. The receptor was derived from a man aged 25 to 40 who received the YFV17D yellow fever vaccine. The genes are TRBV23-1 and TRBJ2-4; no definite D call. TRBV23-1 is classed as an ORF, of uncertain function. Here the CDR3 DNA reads TGCGCCAGCAGTCAACGGTCGCAGAACGGGGCCAAAAACATTCAGTACTTC. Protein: CASSQRSQNGAKNIQYF.